This T cell receptor (beta chain) was obtained from a study of CXCR3-negative and CXCR3-positive naive CD8 T cells. Study information: Per-library TRB read counts averaged about 1.5 +/- 0.3 million, adding up to some 150 million in total. Study-level results: The TRB CDR3s that CXCR3-positive naive cells carried were more hydrophobic than those of CXCR3-negative naive cells. Memory CD8+ T cell repertoires were far less diverse than both naive subsets.

The CDR3 length is 12 residues. CDR1 is SQVTM and CDR2 is ANQGSEA in the germline V gene. Every CD8+ subset sample held some 300,000 flow-sorted cells, done in triplicate. With respect to this clonotype: Its specificity is not known.

All TRB cDNA libraries came from 5' RACE performed with UMI labels. Following a re-call of the 5' RACE reads, TCRdb has one entry per CDR3 protein and lacks DNA. The repertoire table contains some 54,000 distinct CDR3 sequences. The chain combines TRBV29-1 with TRBJ2-7; the TRBD1 assignment by TCRdb is unverifiable without DNA. The sequence came from a human donor in good health. Some clones in this sample may be carry-over from other donors' samples. Sequenced input: naive CXCR3+ CD8+ T cells from blood. Subset: CD45RO-CCR7+CD27+CD95- naive CD8+ T cells expressing CXCR3 (TNR3+). The CDR3 loop is CSVESGTHEQYF.